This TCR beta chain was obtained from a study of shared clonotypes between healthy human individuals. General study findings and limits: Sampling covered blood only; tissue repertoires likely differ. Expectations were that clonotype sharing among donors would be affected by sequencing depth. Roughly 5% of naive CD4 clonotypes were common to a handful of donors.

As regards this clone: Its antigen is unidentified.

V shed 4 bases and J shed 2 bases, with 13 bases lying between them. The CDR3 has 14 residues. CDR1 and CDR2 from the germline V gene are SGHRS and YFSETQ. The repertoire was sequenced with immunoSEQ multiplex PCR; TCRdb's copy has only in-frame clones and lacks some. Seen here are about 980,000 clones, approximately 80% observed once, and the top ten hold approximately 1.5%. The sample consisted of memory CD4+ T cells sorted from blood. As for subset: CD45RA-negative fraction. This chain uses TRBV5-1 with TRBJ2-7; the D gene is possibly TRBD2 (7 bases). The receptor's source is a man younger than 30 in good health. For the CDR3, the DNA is TGCGCCAGCAGCACCCCCGGGGGGCCCTACGAGCAGTACTTC. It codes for CASSTPGGPYEQYF.